One and the same sample provided the 30 T cell receptor beta chains below, sequenced in a study of CD8 T cells in ankylosing spondylitis. TCRdb re-called the 5' RACE reads through MiXCR, storing one row per CDR3 protein. This table has around 300,000 distinct CDR3 sequences, around 20% appearing once. Sequenced material: blood, either unsorted or a sorted T cell fraction (not recorded which). The source is a female donor with ankylosing spondylitis or in good health (not recorded which).

This clonotype was seen at least ten times. The chain combines TRBV29-1 with TRBJ2-3; TRBD1 aligns across 7 bases. This CDR3 comprises 14 residues. The ends lost 7 bases at V and 4 bases at J; junction bases unmatched: 11. Per germline, CDR1 SQVTM and CDR2 ANQGSEA. The CDR3: CSALDRARADTQYF. DNA of the CDR3: TGCAGCGCACTCGACAGGGCAAGGGCAGATACGCAGTATTTT.

This clonotype was found once. The V and J genes are TRBV9 and TRBJ2-2; 7 bases are a match to TRBD2. The CDR3 loop spans 15 amino acids. Germline V lookup: CDR1 SGDLS, CDR2 YYNGEE. The trim removed 0 bases at V and 5 bases at J, leaving 4 bases unmatched. The CDR3 spells CASSVGGSGTGELFF. In DNA, the CDR3 is TGTGCCAGCAGCGTAGGCGGGAGTGGAACCGGGGAGCTGTTTTTT.

V is TRBV4-1 and J is TRBJ1-1; D may be TRBD1 (5 bases). Germline V gene data show CDR1 as MGHRA and CDR2 as YSYEKL. The ends were cut back, 5 bases at V and 1 base at J, with 14 bases in the middle. The CDR3 runs 15 residues. CDR3 coding DNA: TGCGCCAGCAGCTTCTTAACAGGAACGAACACTGAAGCTTTCTTT. Protein sequence: CASSFLTGTNTEAFF.

This clonotype has just a few counts. V and J are TRBV4-2 and TRBJ2-2; perhaps TRBD2 as D (6 bases). Trimming removed 6 bases at V and 0 bases at J, with 17 bases between. Germline loops: CDR1 LGHNA, CDR2 YNFKEQ. This CDR3 is 17 amino acids long. The CDR3 nucleotides read TGTGCCAGCAGGTCCTTCGTAGCGGCATCGAACACCGGGGAGCTGTTTTTT. Translating gives CASRSFVAASNTGELFF.

The chain employs TRBV25-1 and TRBJ1-1, with D perhaps TRBD1 (5 bases). This CDR3 is 13 amino acids long. Germline V gene lookup returns CDR1 MGHDK and CDR2 SYGVNS. V was trimmed by 4 bases and J by 6 bases, leaving 12 bases between them. CDR3 bases: TGTGCCAGCAGTGGGGCAGGGAGGGCTGAAGCTTTCTTT. Residues: CASSGAGRAEAFF.

The gene calls are TRBV10-3 and TRBJ2-4; D may be TRBD2 (7 bases). The CDR3 sequence is 14 residues long. Germline CDR1 ENHRY, CDR2 SYGVKD. V was clipped by 4 bases and J by 6 bases, with 13 bases between them. CDR3 sequence (DNA): TGTGCCATCAGTGGGGGAGGGACACTAAACATTCAGTACTTC. Amino acids: CAISGGGTLNIQYF.

The V and J genes are TRBV3-1 and TRBJ1-1, with 7 positions matching TRBD1. In germline, CDR1 is LGHDT, CDR2 YNNKEL (reference sequence). The CDR3 length is 13 residues. Trimming at V came to 0 bases and at J to 6 bases, leaving 1 base not matched to a gene. The CDR3 DNA follows: TGTGCCAGCAGCCAAGACGGACAGGCTGAAGCTTTCTTT. Translated: CASSQDGQAEAFF.

J is TRBJ2-7 and V is TRBV7-2, with D tentatively TRBD1 (7 bases). CDR1 is SGHTA, CDR2 FQGNSA, per germline. Trimming shortened V by 0 bases and J by 1 base, and 19 bases separated the two germline ends. The CDR3 runs 18 residues. The CDR3 DNA reads TGTGCCAGCAGCTTAGCGCAGGGGGGACGGACCCTATCCTACGAGCAGTACTTC. The encoded protein is CASSLAQGGRTLSYEQYF.

J is TRBJ2-3 and V is TRBV5-5; 13 bases fit TRBD2. The CDR3 sequence is 16 residues long. V trimming: 4 bases; J trimming: 6 bases; junction bases outside the gene matches: 8. The V gene's germline CDR1 is SGHKS and CDR2 YYEKEE (reference sequence). In nucleotides, the CDR3 is TGTGCCAGCAGCCGGACTAGCGGGAGCCTCGCGGATACGCAGTATTTT. It codes for CASSRTSGSLADTQYF. The complete variable domain, with remaining parts taken from reference TRBV5-5 and TRBJ2-3, reads DAGVTQSPTHLIKTRGQQVTLRCSPISGHKSVSWYQQVLGQGPQFIFQYYEKEERGRGNFPDRFSARQFPNYSSELNVNALLLGDSALYLCASSRTSGSLADTQYFGPGTRLTVL.

This clonotype was picked up a small number of times. This sequence joins TRBV9 and TRBJ2-1; unclear D gene. Germline V gene lookup returns CDR1 SGDLS and CDR2 YYNGEE. Trimming stripped 4 bases from V and 2 bases from J, with 7 bases between. This CDR3 is 13 amino acids long. The CDR3 protein is CASSPRPYNEQFF. DNA for the CDR3: TGTGCCAGCAGCCCGCGACCCTACAATGAGCAGTTCTTC.

This clonotype was found a few times. This chain uses TRBV10-1 with TRBJ2-2; tentatively, D is TRBD1 (5 bases). Deletions cut 4 bases from V and 8 bases from J, with 11 bases between. The germline V gene has CDR1 WNHNN and CDR2 SYGVQD (reference sequence). There are 13 residues in the CDR3. CDR3: CASSATRGGELFF. In DNA form, the CDR3 reads TGCGCCAGCAGTGCGACAAGGGGTGGGGAGCTGTTTTTT.

This clonotype was found a few times. The chain joins TRBV9 to TRBJ2-1, with no clear D. CDR1 and CDR2 from the germline V gene are SGDLS and YYNGEE. V was cut by 3 bases and J by 0 bases, with 10 bases left in between. The CDR3 contains 15 residues. DNA for the CDR3: TGTGCCAGCAGCGGATTAATGGGCTCCTACAATGAGCAGTTCTTC. Its translation is CASSGLMGSYNEQFF.

The rearrangement links TRBV18 to TRBJ2-1; TRBD2 might be the D (5 bases). CDR3 length: 13 residues. V was clipped by 7 bases and J by 2 bases, with 9 bases between them. Germline CDR1 KGHSH, CDR2 LQKENI. CDR3 DNA: TGTGCCAGCTGGGAGAGGGCCTACAATGAGCAGTTCTTC. Its translation is CASWERAYNEQFF.

At least ten counts were recorded for this clonotype. V usage is TRBV7-8 and J usage is TRBJ2-3; D may correspond to TRBD1 or TRBD2 (5 bases each). The CDR3 has 15 amino acids. Trimming removed 5 bases at V and 0 bases at J, with 12 bases between. CDR1 and CDR2 (germline): SGHVS, FQNEAQ. The DNA for the CDR3 is TGTGCCAGCAGCCCCCTAGAGGGGAGCACAGATACGCAGTATTTT. It is translated as CASSPLEGSTDTQYF.

The CDR3 here is CASSTSGRQYF. Written as DNA, the CDR3 is TGTGCCAGCTCTACTAGCGGGAGGCAGTACTTC. The J gene is TRBJ2-7, the V gene TRBV12-3 or TRBV12-4, with 11 bases identical to TRBD2. The CDR3 is 11 residues long. V lost 8 bases, J lost 9 bases, and 3 bases stayed unmatched.

The genes are TRBV11-1 and TRBJ2-3; D gene ambiguous. The V end lost 6 bases, the J end lost 1 base, and 14 bases lay between the germline ends. Per germline, CDR1 SGHAT and CDR2 FQDESV (reference sequence). CDR3 length equals 15 residues. As DNA, the CDR3 is TGTGCCAGCAGTTCCGACCTGGCCCGCACAGATACGCAGTATTTT. It specifies CASSSDLARTDTQYF.

This clonotype has a handful of counts. In nucleotides, the CDR3 is TGTGCCAGCGGGGAAGCGGGAGTGGCCCTTGAGCAGTTCTTC. It translates to CASGEAGVALEQFF. The chain has TRBV6-1 and TRBJ2-1; TRBD2 agrees at 8 bases. In germline, CDR1 is MNHNS, CDR2 SASEGT. The CDR3 contains 14 residues. The V segment lost 8 bases and the J segment 9 bases; nucleotides outside the gene matches: 12.

This clonotype occurred many times. The chain couples TRBV6-2 or TRBV6-3 to TRBJ1-1; tentatively, D is TRBD1 (5 bases). V gave up 7 bases and J gave up 1 base, with 16 bases separating them. CDR3 length: 15 amino acids. Germline values: CDR1 MNHEY, CDR2 SVGEGT. CDR3 nucleotide sequence: TGTGCCAGCACTTCCTCGGGGCAGCCGAACACTGAAGCTTTCTTT. It specifies CASTSSGQPNTEAFF.

The J gene is TRBJ2-7, the V gene TRBV11-2, with D perhaps matching TRBD2 (6 bases). Germline V gene sequence: CDR1 SGHAT, CDR2 FQNNGV. The CDR3 covers 14 residues. The V end lost 7 bases, the J end lost 2 bases, and 15 bases lay between the germline ends. This CDR3 reads CASNRDSLTYEQYF. The CDR3 region has the DNA TGTGCCAGCAATCGGGACTCCCTTACCTACGAGCAGTACTTC.

In this sample, this clonotype turned up a few times. V usage is TRBV7-6 and J usage is TRBJ2-6; the D is unclear. Germline CDR1 is SGHVS and CDR2 is FNYEAQ. Deletions cut 1 base from V and 3 bases from J, with 10 bases between. This CDR3 is 16 amino acids long. This CDR3 reads CASSLGQFGGANVLTF. DNA of the CDR3: TGTGCCAGCAGCTTAGGGCAATTTGGTGGGGCCAACGTCCTGACTTTC.

This clonotype was detected ten times or more. This chain connects TRBV20-1 to TRBJ2-4; tentative D call: TRBD2 (6 bases). V lost 2 bases and J lost 11, with 19 bases in between. The CDR3 totals 14 residues. Germline V gene data show CDR1 as DFQATT and CDR2 as SNEGSKA (reference sequence). Written as DNA, the CDR3 is TGCAGTGCTAGATCCCCGGGTAGCGGACCCTTTCAGTACTTC. The encoded protein is CSARSPGSGPFQYF.

This clonotype was seen only a few times. One junction end disagrees with the germline gene, perhaps due to a read error. V and J are TRBV12-3 or TRBV12-4 and TRBJ2-7; either TRBD1 or TRBD2 may supply D (5 bases each). CDR3 size: 14 residues. CDR3 in DNA: TGTGCCAGCAGTTTAGCGGGACCTACAATCCTACGAGAATTC. It yields the protein CASSLAGPTILREF.

The J gene is TRBJ2-3, the V gene TRBV7-3; D unclear. Trimming left V 5 bases short and J 6 bases short, with 18 bases between. The CDR3 covers 15 residues. Germline CDR1 is SGHTA and CDR2 is FQGTGA. DNA for the CDR3: TGTGCCAGCAGCCTAATGCAGGCCCCGAGCGATACGCAGTATTTT. Translating it yields CASSLMQAPSDTQYF.

This clonotype turned up a few times. V is TRBV6-1 and J is TRBJ1-1, with D unclear. The CDR3 is 13 residues long. Germline V lookup: CDR1 MNHNS, CDR2 SASEGT. V lost 2 bases and J 0 bases, leaving 4 bases between the germline ends. The CDR3 loop reads CASSEKLNTEAFF. CDR3 DNA sequence: TGTGCCAGCAGTGAAAAATTGAACACTGAAGCTTTCTTT.

J is TRBJ1-6 and V is TRBV25-1, with 10 bases aligning to TRBD1. The CDR3 covers 15 residues. In germline, CDR1 is MGHDK, CDR2 SYGVNS. Losses at the gene ends were 7 bases for V and 7 bases for J; bases not matched to a gene: 7. For the CDR3, the DNA is TGTGCCAGCACTCAGACAGGGGGCCAAAATTCACCCCTCCACTTT. The encoded protein is CASTQTGGQNSPLHF.

The chain recombines TRBV7-2 with TRBJ2-1, with TRBD2 identical over 13 bases. The length of the CDR3 is 16 residues. With V trimmed by 5 bases and J by 9 bases, 10 bases remained unmatched. Germline CDR1 and CDR2: SGHTA and FQGNSA. The CDR3 nucleotides read TGTGCCAGCAGCACCCCAGGACTAGCGGGAGTGGTTGAGCAGTTCTTC. This gives the protein CASSTPGLAGVVEQFF.

This clonotype occurred many times. This chain links TRBV6-2 or TRBV6-3 with TRBJ2-3; D call uncertain. Trimming removed 6 bases at V and 4 bases at J, with 14 bases between. Germline CDR1 is MNHEY and CDR2 is SVGEGT. CDR3 size: 14 residues. CDR3 sequence: CASRSLAWADTQYF. The CDR3 bases are TGTGCCAGCAGATCCCTCGCCTGGGCAGATACGCAGTATTTT.

As DNA, the CDR3 is TGCGCCGTCCAGGACTTTGAGACCCAGTACTTC. As protein: CAVQDFETQYF. V and J are TRBV10-2 and TRBJ2-5, with D possibly being TRBD2 (5 bases). The CDR3 totals 11 residues. V lost 11 bases and J 5 bases, leaving 12 bases between the germline ends. Germline V CDR1 and CDR2: WSHSY, SAAADI.

This clonotype has a count of ten or more. The chain is built from TRBV29-1 and TRBJ2-1; D ambiguous. CDR1 SQVTM and CDR2 ANQGSEA come from the germline V gene. This CDR3 has 12 amino acids. The CDR3 spells CTTLWVGNEQFF. In nucleotides, the CDR3 is TGCACCACCCTTTGGGTGGGTAATGAGCAGTTCTTC.

The chain uses TRBV5-1 and TRBJ2-1; 9 positions match TRBD2. Trimming removed 4 bases from V and 8 bases from J; junction bases left unmatched: 10. This CDR3 spans 15 amino acids. Per the germline V gene, CDR1 is SGHRS and CDR2 is YFSETQ. CDR3 sequence: CASSPNSGSTYEQFF. CDR3 DNA sequence: TGCGCCAGCAGCCCGAATAGCGGGAGTACCTATGAGCAGTTCTTC.